This record looks at one T cell receptor beta chain sequence and its context. Its antigen is still unknown. These data come from a study of T-cell memory formation after mild COVID-19. Study-wide results and caveats: Shrinking CD4+ clones resided mostly in CM and EM, and CD8+ ones in EMRA.

Using its own MiXCR run on the 5' RACE reads, TCRdb lists one record per CDR3 protein. The repertoire holds about 250,000 distinct CDR3 sequences, 15% seen once, with more than 2% in the top ten. This sequence was found in an adult woman who had mild COVID-19 (a few samples of this study predate the infection). Cell type and time point are not known. Sequencing was done on a sample of PBMCs or a T cell subset sorted from them (not recorded which).

In DNA, the CDR3 is TGCGCCAGCAGCCAAGCAGAGGCCCGGGCGTCCGAGCAGTACTTC. This translates into CASSQAEARASEQYF. This chain joins TRBV4-1 and TRBJ2-7, with D uncertain. The V end was cut by 1 base, the J end by 6 bases, with 16 bases between. Germline CDR1 MGHRA, CDR2 YSYEKL. The CDR3 length is 15 residues.